One and the same sample provided the 30 T cell receptor beta chains below, sequenced in a study of CD8+CD57+ T cells in acquired aplastic anemia (dated by TCRdb to the late 2010s). TCRdb lists the instrument as Illumina HiSeq 2000. Genomic DNA was used as template for profiling of TCR beta VDJ combinations and CDR3 sequences. The raw public reads went through TCRdb reprocessing: fastp at Q25, MiXCR clone calling, in-frame beta chains kept. Each entry merges the rows of one CDR3 protein and shows their most common DNA and genes. This sample comprises some 160,000 distinct CDR3 sequences, about 45% of them detected only once. 3% to 4% of the sample belongs to the ten largest clones. Expansion of CD8+CD57+ cells had been shown by flow cytometry in the patients chosen for sequencing. Material: sorted CD4+, CD8+, or CD8+CD57+ T cells (not recorded which) from PBMCs. The receptors derive from a human donor with aplastic anemia.

This clonotype was seen at least ten times. The rearrangement uses TRBV5-1 and TRBJ2-7; 7 bases line up with TRBD1. The CDR3 totals 15 residues. J was trimmed by 1 base and V by 4 bases; bases with no gene match: 8. Germline V gene lookup returns CDR1 SGHRS and CDR2 YFSETQ. The CDR3 reads CASSPRQGDSYEQYF. CDR3 bases: TGCGCCAGCAGCCCGAGGCAGGGGGATTCCTACGAGCAGTACTTC.

The sample holds one count of this clonotype. Given the absence of the conserved phenylalanine or tryptophan at the CDR3 end, a read error is likely. The limits of the CDR3 on the DNA are not certain, so only TCRdb's listed CDR3 is given. The chain is built from TRBV7-6 and TRBJ1-3. Including both end residues, the CDR3 is 12 amino acids long. CDR1 SGHVS and CDR2 FNYEAQ come from the germline V gene. CDR3 sequence reads: CASSLQGNTMYY.

The chain employs TRBV10-3 and TRBJ1-5, with D uncertain. The V gene's germline CDR1 is ENHRY and CDR2 SYGVKD. Deletions cut 1 base from V and 0 bases from J, with 4 bases between. This CDR3 is built from 14 residues. CDR3 residues: CAISELNSNQPQHF. The DNA of the CDR3 is TGTGCCATCAGTGAGTTGAATAGCAATCAGCCCCAGCATTTT.

This clonotype was found a few times. This clone may be a read error of a much larger clone one base away. The genes are TRBV5-5 and TRBJ2-5; a possible D gene is TRBD1 (6 bases). Germline-derived CDR1 and CDR2 are SGHKS and YYEKEE (reference sequence). The CDR3 contains 12 residues. The CDR3 is CASSPGVGAQYF. The CDR3 DNA follows: TGCGCCAGCAGCCCAGGGGTGGGTGCCCAGTACTTC.

This chain connects TRBV10-3 to TRBJ2-2; D gene ambiguous. CDR1 and CDR2 (germline): ENHRY, SYGVKD. The V and J ends lost 2 bases and 8 bases respectively, with 15 bases between them. The CDR3 sequence is 15 residues long. The CDR3 nucleotides are TGTGCCATCAGTGAGGCCAAGGGTGCCGGTGGGGAGCTGTTTTTT. As protein: CAISEAKGAGGELFF.

This clonotype occurred many times. The chain has TRBV2 and TRBJ1-4; 10 bases are shared with TRBD1. CDR3 length: 16 amino acids. Germline-derived CDR1 and CDR2 are SNHLY and FYNNEI. V shed 4 bases and J 0 bases; nucleotides not matched to a gene: 2. The CDR3 loop reads CASSADRGSTNEKLFF. As DNA, the CDR3 is TGTGCCAGCAGTGCGGACAGGGGGTCAACTAATGAAAAACTGTTTTTT.

This clonotype was counted many times. V and J are TRBV7-9 and TRBJ2-7, with 8 positions matching TRBD2. The V segment lost 5 bases and the J segment 3 bases; nucleotides outside the gene matches: 6. The CDR3 has 14 residues. Germline loops: CDR1 SEHNR, CDR2 FQNEAQ (reference sequence). Here the CDR3 reads CASSRSGGDYEQYF. The CDR3 DNA sequence: TGTGCCAGCAGCCGTTCCGGGGGGGACTACGAGCAGTACTTC.

This sequence joins TRBV2 and TRBJ1-6; TRBD1 matches 8 bases. Trimming removed 7 bases from V and 7 bases from J; junction bases left unmatched: 6. This CDR3 is built from 14 residues. Germline V gene data show CDR1 as SNHLY and CDR2 as FYNNEI. The CDR3 region has the DNA TGTGCCAGCACTCAGACAGGGGAGAATTCACCCCTCCACTTT. It specifies CASTQTGENSPLHF.

This clonotype has at least ten counts. V gene TRBV19 combines with J gene TRBJ2-6; no firm D call. CDR3 length: 14 amino acids. V lost 5 bases and J lost 1, with 6 bases in between. CDR1 is LNHDA, CDR2 SQIVND, per germline (reference sequence). As DNA, the CDR3 is TGTGCCAGTAGTGATCTATCTGGGGCCAACGTCCTGACTTTC. Translated: CASSDLSGANVLTF.

There are a few counts of this clonotype. This rearrangement joins TRBV19 to TRBJ2-3; 7 nucleotides align to TRBD2. The CDR3 spans 15 residues. CDR1 and CDR2 from the germline V gene are LNHDA and SQIVND (reference sequence). V lost 4 bases, J lost 4 bases, and 8 bases stayed unmatched. CDR3 nucleotide sequence: TGTGCCAGTAGTACTTTGGCGGGAGTGGCAGATACGCAGTATTTT. Translation gives CASSTLAGVADTQYF.

This clonotype was seen a single time. The J gene is TRBJ1-5, the V gene TRBV11-1; 9 nucleotides match TRBD1. Germline V gene lookup returns CDR1 SGHAT and CDR2 FQDESV (reference sequence). V was clipped by 5 bases and J by 1 base; unmatched bases: 9. The CDR3 is 17 amino acids. CDR3 nucleotides: TGTGCCAGCAGCGACAAGGGACAGGGTAGGAGCAATCAGCCCCAGCATTTT. Amino acid sequence: CASSDKGQGRSNQPQHF. Drawing the rest from reference TRBV11-1 and TRBJ1-5, the complete variable domain is EAEVAQSPRYKITEKSQAVAFWCDPISGHATLYWYRQILGQGPELLVQFQDESVVDDSQLPKDRFSAERLKGVDSTLKIQPAELGDSAMYLCASSDKGQGRSNQPQHFGDGTRLSIL.

There are many counts of this clonotype. This chain uses TRBV5-8 with TRBJ2-7; D might be TRBD1 (5 bases). V was shortened by 3 bases and J by 2 bases, with 9 bases between the two germline ends. The CDR3 runs 13 residues. Germline V gives CDR1 SGHTS, CDR2 YDEGEE. The CDR3 DNA reads as TGTGCCAGCAGCTCGACAGCCACCTACGAGCAGTACTTC. It yields the protein CASSSTATYEQYF.

About this clonotype itself: Since the CDR3 does not end with the conserved phenylalanine or tryptophan, this likely comes from a read error. Because the CDR3's place on the DNA is in doubt, the DNA is left out and the CDR3 is given as listed by TCRdb. This chain connects TRBV9 to TRBJ1-1; the table's D call, TRBD1, has no DNA check behind it. Germline CDR1 SGDLS, CDR2 YYNGEE. The CDR3 spans 8 amino acids, including both terminal residues. CDR3 sequence: CASTPGVV.

This clonotype was seen ten or more times. V is TRBV6-1 and J is TRBJ1-5, with no clear D. Trimming took off 5 bases at V and 1 base at J, with 9 bases between the two ends. Germline V gives CDR1 MNHNS, CDR2 SASEGT. CDR3 size: 14 residues. The chain's CDR3 is CASSQGGSNQPQHF. The CDR3 DNA sequence: TGTGCCAGCAGTCAAGGCGGAAGCAATCAGCCCCAGCATTTT.

The chain couples TRBV7-8 to TRBJ2-7, with TRBD2 matching over 7 bases. Trimming removed 3 bases from V and 3 bases from J; junction bases left unmatched: 2. CDR3 size: 13 residues. Germline V gives CDR1 SGHVS, CDR2 FQNEAQ. The CDR3 DNA reads as TGTGCCAGCAGCTTGACTAGCAGCTACGAGCAGTACTTC. Residues: CASSLTSSYEQYF.

V gene TRBV9 combines with J gene TRBJ1-6, with TRBD1 matching over 7 bases. CDR1 and CDR2 from the germline V gene are SGDLS and YYNGEE. Trimming removed 4 bases from V and 9 bases from J; junction bases left unmatched: 7. The CDR3 sequence is 14 residues long. CDR3 coding DNA: TGTGCCAGCAGCCCTGACAGGGTTGGTTCACCCCTCCACTTT. This sequence encodes CASSPDRVGSPLHF.

Regarding this clonotype: A junction boundary mismatches the germline segment, possibly from a read error. The CDR3 protein is CASSYSGAVISTDTQYF. In nucleotides, the CDR3 is TGTGCCAGCAGTTACTCGGGGGCGGTTATTAGCACAGATACGCAGTATTTT. The chain links TRBV10-3 to TRBJ2-3; TRBD1 or TRBD2 may be the D gene (6 bases each). CDR1 and CDR2 from the germline V gene are ENHRY and SYGVKD. The CDR3 consists of 17 residues.

Comment on this clonotype: A much larger clone is a single base away; this may be a read error. The V and J genes are TRBV20-1 and TRBJ2-1; D remains unclear. Germline V gives CDR1 DFQATT, CDR2 SNEGSKA (reference sequence). The CDR3 spans 11 residues. The CDR3 is CSARSHNEQSF. CDR3 sequence (DNA): TGCAGTGCTAGAAGTCACAATGAGCAGTCCTTC.

The rearrangement joins TRBV15 to TRBJ1-1; 9 nucleotides match TRBD1. V dropped 1 base and J dropped 0; count of bases not matched to a gene: 3. The germline gives CDR1 LNHNV, CDR2 YYDKDF (reference sequence). The CDR3 spans 16 residues. CDR3 in amino acids: CATSRGDRAMNTEAFF. CDR3 coding DNA: TGTGCCACCAGCAGAGGGGACAGGGCGATGAACACTGAAGCTTTCTTT.

The V call is TRBV11-2, the J call TRBJ2-7, with 10 nucleotides matching TRBD1. Germline CDR1 SGHAT, CDR2 FQNNGV. The CDR3 covers 14 residues. The trim removed 1 base at V and 4 bases at J, leaving 1 base unmatched. The CDR3 region has the DNA TGTGCCAGCAGCTTAGCGGGACAGGGGTACGAGCAGTACTTC. It is translated as CASSLAGQGYEQYF.

Ten or more counts support this clonotype. CDR3 DNA: TGTGCCAGCAGCTTAGCAGGGGAACGAAACACCATATATTTT. Amino acid sequence: CASSLAGERNTIYF. The chain carries TRBV7-2 and TRBJ1-3; TRBD1 might be the D (5 bases). Germline CDR1 SGHTA, CDR2 FQGNSA. The CDR3 extends over 14 amino acids. Trimming pared 0 bases from V and 5 bases from J, leaving 8 bases between.

The chain is built from TRBV27 and TRBJ2-3; D perhaps matches TRBD1 (6 bases). CDR3 length: 16 residues. V lost 6 bases to trimming and J lost 3 bases, with 19 bases between them. Germline values: CDR1 MNHEY, CDR2 SMNVEV (reference sequence). CDR3 nucleotides: TGTGCCAGCAGCCGCACTTCTACAGGGAGAACAGATACGCAGTATTTT. Encoded protein: CASSRTSTGRTDTQYF.

This clonotype was counted ten times or more. The chain recombines TRBV5-8 with TRBJ2-1, with D hard to call. Germline values: CDR1 SGHTS, CDR2 YDEGEE. The CDR3 sequence is 13 residues long. Trimming took off 5 bases at V and 4 bases at J, with 10 bases between the two ends. The CDR3 DNA sequence: TGTGCCAGCAGTCCAACCCAGTACAATGAGCAGTTCTTC. Translated: CASSPTQYNEQFF.

The J gene is TRBJ2-3, the V gene TRBV11-2; perhaps TRBD1 as D (5 bases). Trimming removed 4 bases at V and 2 bases at J, with 13 bases between. This CDR3 comprises 15 residues. CDR1 and CDR2 from the germline V gene are SGHAT and FQNNGV. The CDR3: CASSSQGYDTDTQYF. For the CDR3, the DNA is TGTGCCAGCAGCTCGCAGGGTTATGACACAGATACGCAGTATTTT.

This clonotype appeared many times. The chain combines TRBV12-3 or TRBV12-4 with TRBJ1-5; tentative D call: TRBD1 (6 bases). Trimming removed 6 bases from V and 3 bases from J, with 12 bases in between. CDR3 size: 14 residues. The CDR3 bases are TGTGCCAGCAGCGACACAGGGTACAATCAGCCCCAGCATTTT. It is translated as CASSDTGYNQPQHF.

The J gene is TRBJ1-2, the V gene TRBV20-1; D possibly corresponds to TRBD1 (6 bases). Between the trimmed V and J ends, which lost 3 bases and 2 bases, there was a span of 16 bases. The CDR3 sequence is 15 residues long. The V gene's germline CDR1 is DFQATT and CDR2 SNEGSKA (reference sequence). This CDR3 reads CSASHREGGNYGYTF. DNA of the CDR3: TGCAGTGCTAGCCACAGGGAGGGGGGGAACTATGGCTACACCTTC.

The chain recombines TRBV7-2 with TRBJ1-4; the D gene is possibly TRBD1 (5 bases). Germline loops: CDR1 SGHTA, CDR2 FQGNSA. The V gene lost 5 bases and the J gene lost 7 bases, with 11 bases spanning the gap. This CDR3 comprises 13 residues. CDR3 sequence (DNA): TGTGCCAGCAGCCCCCAGGGTAGTGAAAAACTGTTTTTT. Translating gives CASSPQGSEKLFF.

The table lists this clonotype with many counts. The chain combines TRBV20-1 with TRBJ1-5, with a tentative D call TRBD1 (5 bases). The CDR3 loop spans 16 amino acids. Germline CDR1 and CDR2: DFQATT and SNEGSKA (reference sequence). V lost 3 bases, J lost 0 bases, and 15 bases lay in between. CDR3 bases: TGCAGTGCTAGGGGGGTATGGGCCGATAGCAATCAGCCCCAGCATTTT. Its translation is CSARGVWADSNQPQHF.

On this clonotype: This CDR3 fails to terminate in the conserved phenylalanine or tryptophan, so it likely reflects a read error. The chain uses TRBV29-1 and TRBJ1-4; 12 bases fit TRBD1. CDR3 length: 15 amino acids. V lost 8 bases and J lost 8; bases outside the gene matches: 12. CDR1 and CDR2 from the germline V gene are SQVTM and ANQGSEA. The CDR3 sequence: CSIGVQGQGAEKLFS. The CDR3 bases are TGCAGCATTGGTGTACAGGGACAGGGGGCCGAAAAACTGTTTTCT.

Points on this clonotype: This may stem from a read error, because a much larger clone lies one nucleotide away. For the CDR3, the DNA is TGTGCCAGCAGTGAAGCAGCAACCCGCAATCGGCCCCAGCATTTT. Translating gives CASSEAATRNRPQHF. This sequence joins TRBV6-1 and TRBJ1-5; D gene uncertain. The CDR3 has 15 residues. CDR1 is MNHNS and CDR2 is SASEGT in the germline V gene.